The entry that follows covers one T cell receptor (beta chain) sequence. What it binds is not known. The V and J ends lost 3 bases and 4 bases respectively, with 22 bases between them. This CDR3 has 17 residues. The germline V gene encodes CDR1 LGHNA and CDR2 YSLEER. The run of the v3.0 immunoSEQ assay was at survey level. Only in-frame clones appear in the TCRdb table, and some are missing; sequencing was by immunoSEQ multiplex PCR. Altogether some 13,000 clones are present, more than 80% being singletons, with the ten largest covering 15% to 20%. This entry is derived from a study of long-term antiretroviral therapy in people with HIV. General observations from the study: ART adherence, viral resistance and therapy changes were undocumented.

The chain employs TRBV4-3 and TRBJ2-7; D may be TRBD2 (6 bases). The sequence was collected from a man aged 40-49 years with HIV. The specimen comprised unsorted PBMCs, sampled 3.4 years after starting antiretroviral therapy. The CDR3 region has the DNA TGCGCCAGCAGCCATTGGCGAGGAGGGGAGAGGGGATACGAGCAGTACTTC. This codes for CASSHWRGGERGYEQYF.